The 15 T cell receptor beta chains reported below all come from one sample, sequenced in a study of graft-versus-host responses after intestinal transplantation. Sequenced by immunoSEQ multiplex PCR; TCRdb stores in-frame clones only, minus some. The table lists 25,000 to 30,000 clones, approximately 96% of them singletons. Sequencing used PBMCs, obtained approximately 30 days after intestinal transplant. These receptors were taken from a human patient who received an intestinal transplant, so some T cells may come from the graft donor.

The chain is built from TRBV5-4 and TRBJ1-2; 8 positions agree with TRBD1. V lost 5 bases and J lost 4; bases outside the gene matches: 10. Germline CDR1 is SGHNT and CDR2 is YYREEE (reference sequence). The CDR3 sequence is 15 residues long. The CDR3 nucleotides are TGTGCCAGCAGTAAGACAGGGGCCCCAATCTATGGCTACACCTTC. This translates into CASSKTGAPIYGYTF. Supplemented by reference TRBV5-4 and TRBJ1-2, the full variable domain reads ETGVTQSPTHLIKTRGQQVTLRCSSQSGHNTVSWYQQALGQGPQFIFQYYREEENGRGNFPPRFSGLQFPNYSSELNVNALELDDSALYLCASSKTGAPIYGYTFGSGTRLTVV.

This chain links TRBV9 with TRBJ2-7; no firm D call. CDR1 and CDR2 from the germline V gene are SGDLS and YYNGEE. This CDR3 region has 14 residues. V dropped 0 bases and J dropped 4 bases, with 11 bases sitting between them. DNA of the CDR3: TGTGCCAGCAGCGTAGAAAGTTCCGGGTACGAGCAGTACTTC. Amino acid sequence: CASSVESSGYEQYF.

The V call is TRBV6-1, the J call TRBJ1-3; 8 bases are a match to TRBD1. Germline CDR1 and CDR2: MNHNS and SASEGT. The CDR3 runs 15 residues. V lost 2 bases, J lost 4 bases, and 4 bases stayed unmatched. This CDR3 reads CASSEPTGVGNTIYF. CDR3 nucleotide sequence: TGTGCCAGCAGTGAACCGACAGGGGTAGGAAACACCATATATTTT.

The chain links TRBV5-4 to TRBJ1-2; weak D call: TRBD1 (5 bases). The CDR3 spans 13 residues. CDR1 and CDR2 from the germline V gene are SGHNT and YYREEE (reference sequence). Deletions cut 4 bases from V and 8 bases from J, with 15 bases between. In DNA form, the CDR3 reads TGTGCCAGCAGCCCGGTGGGGGGAAACGGCTACACCTTC. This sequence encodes CASSPVGGNGYTF. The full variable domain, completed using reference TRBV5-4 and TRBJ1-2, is ETGVTQSPTHLIKTRGQQVTLRCSSQSGHNTVSWYQQALGQGPQFIFQYYREEENGRGNFPPRFSGLQFPNYSSELNVNALELDDSALYLCASSPVGGNGYTFGSGTRLTVV.

CDR3 sequence reads: CAFGGGNTGELFF. The CDR3, as DNA: TGTGCCTTTGGAGGGGGAAACACCGGGGAGCTGTTTTTT. This chain uses TRBV30 with TRBJ2-2; TRBD1 or TRBD2 may be the D gene (6 bases each). This CDR3 contains 13 residues. Trimming removed 7 bases at V and 2 bases at J, with 11 bases between. Per the germline V gene, CDR1 is GTSNPN and CDR2 is SVGIG (reference sequence). Filled out from reference TRBV30 and TRBJ2-2, the complete variable domain reads SQTIHQWPATLVQPVGSPLSLECTVEGTSNPNLYWYRQAAGRGLQLLFYSVGIGQISSEVPQNLSASRPQDRQFILSSKKLLLSDSGFYLCAFGGGNTGELFFGEGSRLTVL.

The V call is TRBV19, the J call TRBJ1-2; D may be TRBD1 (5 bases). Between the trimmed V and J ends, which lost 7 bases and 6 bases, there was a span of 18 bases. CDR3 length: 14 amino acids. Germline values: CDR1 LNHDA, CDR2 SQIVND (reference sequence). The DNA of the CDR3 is TGTGCCAGTATCGATATGGGGGGAACCAATGGCTACACCTTC. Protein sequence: CASIDMGGTNGYTF.

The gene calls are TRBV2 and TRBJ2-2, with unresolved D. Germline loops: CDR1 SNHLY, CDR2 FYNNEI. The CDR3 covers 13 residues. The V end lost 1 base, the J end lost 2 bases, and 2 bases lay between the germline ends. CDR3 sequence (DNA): TGTGCCAGCAGTGAAGAAAACACCGGGGAGCTGTTTTTT. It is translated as CASSEENTGELFF.

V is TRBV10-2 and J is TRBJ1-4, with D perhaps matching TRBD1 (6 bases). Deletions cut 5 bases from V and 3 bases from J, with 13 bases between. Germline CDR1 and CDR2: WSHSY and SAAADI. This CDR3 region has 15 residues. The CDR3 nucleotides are TGCGCCAGCAGTTCAACAGGGTTGGCTAATGAAAAACTGTTTTTT. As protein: CASSSTGLANEKLFF.

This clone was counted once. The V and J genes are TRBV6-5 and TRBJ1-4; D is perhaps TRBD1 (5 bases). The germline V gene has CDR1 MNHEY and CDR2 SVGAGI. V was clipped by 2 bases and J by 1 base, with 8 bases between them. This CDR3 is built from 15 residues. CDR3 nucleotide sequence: TGTGCCAGCAGTTACGCTGGGGGAACTAATGAAAAACTGTTTTTT. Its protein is CASSYAGGTNEKLFF.

Here the CDR3 reads CASTQTGRGTEAFF. In DNA, the CDR3 is TGTGCCAGCACCCAGACAGGGAGGGGGACTGAAGCTTTCTTT. The chain has TRBV9 and TRBJ1-1; TRBD1 matches 7 bases. Trimming at V came to 6 bases and at J to 5 bases, leaving 10 bases not matched to a gene. This CDR3 region has 14 residues. Germline lookup yields CDR1 SGDLS and CDR2 YYNGEE.

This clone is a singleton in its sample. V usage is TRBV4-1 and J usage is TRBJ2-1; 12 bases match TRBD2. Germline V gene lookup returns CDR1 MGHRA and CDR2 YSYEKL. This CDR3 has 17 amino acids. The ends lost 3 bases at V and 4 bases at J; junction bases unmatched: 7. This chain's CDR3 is CASSHPSGRASYNEQFF. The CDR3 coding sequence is TGCGCCAGCAGCCATCCTAGCGGGAGGGCCTCGTACAATGAGCAGTTCTTC.

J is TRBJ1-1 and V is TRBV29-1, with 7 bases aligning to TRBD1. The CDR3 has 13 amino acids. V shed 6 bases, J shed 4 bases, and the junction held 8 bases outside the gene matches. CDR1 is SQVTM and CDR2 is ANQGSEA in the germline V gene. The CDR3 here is CSVETGMGTEAFF. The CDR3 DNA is TGCAGCGTGGAGACAGGGATGGGCACTGAAGCTTTCTTT. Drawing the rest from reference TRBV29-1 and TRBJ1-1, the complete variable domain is SAVISQKPSRDICQRGTSLTIQCQVDSQVTMMFWYRQQPGQSLTLIATANQGSEATYESGFVIDKFPISRPNLTFSTLTVSNMSPEDSSIYLCSVETGMGTEAFFGQGTRLTVV.

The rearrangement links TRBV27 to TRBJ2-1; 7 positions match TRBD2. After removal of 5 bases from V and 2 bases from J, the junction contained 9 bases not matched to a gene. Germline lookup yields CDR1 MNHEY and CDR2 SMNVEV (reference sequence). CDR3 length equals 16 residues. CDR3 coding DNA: TGTGCCAGCAGTAACTTAGCGGGTACCCCCTACAATGAGCAGTTCTTC. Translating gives CASSNLAGTPYNEQFF.

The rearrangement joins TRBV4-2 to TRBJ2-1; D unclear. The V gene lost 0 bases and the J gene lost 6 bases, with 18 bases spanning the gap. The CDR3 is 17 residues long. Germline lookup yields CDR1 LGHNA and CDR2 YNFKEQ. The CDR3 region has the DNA TGTGCCAGCAGCCAAGATCACGGCGCTCGCCGGCTCAATGAGCAGTTCTTC. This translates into CASSQDHGARRLNEQFF.

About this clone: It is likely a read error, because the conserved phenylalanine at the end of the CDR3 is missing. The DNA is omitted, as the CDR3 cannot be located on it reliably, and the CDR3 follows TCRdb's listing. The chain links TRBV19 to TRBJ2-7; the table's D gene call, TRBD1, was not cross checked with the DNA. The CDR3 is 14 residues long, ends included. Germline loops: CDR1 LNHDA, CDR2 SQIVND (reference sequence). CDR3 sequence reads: CASSSGTGTTDQSL.